These 28 T cell receptor beta chains originate from one sample sequenced in a study of metastatic and nonmetastatic thyroid tumors. Patients underwent thyroid surgery, and none had received any treatment before it. TCRdb re-processed the PCR reads through MiXCR. The table has 20,000 to 25,000 clones, over 10% seen once. Sequencing was performed on blood. Receptors were obtained from a female donor with papillary thyroid cancer or a benign thyroid nodule (not recorded which). Some clones in this sample may be carry-over from other donors' samples.

By frequency in the sample, this clone is medium-sized. The chain has TRBV6-1 and TRBJ1-2, with D uncertain. The CDR3 covers 15 residues. Germline V gives CDR1 MNHNS, CDR2 SASEGT. V was trimmed by 5 bases and J by 5 bases, leaving 18 bases between them. The CDR3 protein is CASSPQARIAYGYTF. In DNA, the CDR3 is TGTGCCAGCAGTCCCCAGGCCAGGATAGCATATGGCTACACCTTC.

This clone was seen repeatedly, ten times or more. The chain joins TRBV5-1 to TRBJ1-1, with TRBD1 matching 10 bases. This CDR3 is 14 amino acids long. Germline V gene sequence: CDR1 SGHRS, CDR2 YFSETQ. V gave up 3 bases and J gave up 7 bases; unmatched junction bases: 6. The DNA of the CDR3 is TGCGCCAGCAGCTCGGCCGGGACAGGGGTTGAAGCTTTCTTT. Translated, it gives CASSSAGTGVEAFF.

By share, this clone counts as medium-sized. The gene calls are TRBV12-3 or TRBV12-4 and TRBJ1-2; TRBD1 is a possible D gene (5 bases). The CDR3 is made up of 15 amino acids. The ends were cut back, 2 bases at V and 7 bases at J, with 17 bases in the middle. The CDR3 bases are TGTGCCAGCAGTTTACTTACGGGGGGAGGTGGTGGCTACACCTTC. Amino acid sequence: CASSLLTGGGGGYTF.

This clone was seen repeatedly, ten times or more. V and J are TRBV28 and TRBJ2-2, with 7 bases matching TRBD2. Germline-derived CDR1 and CDR2 are MDHEN and SYDVKM. Trimming removed 5 bases from V and 6 bases from J; junction bases left unmatched: 9. The CDR3 has 15 amino acids. The CDR3, as DNA: TGTGCCAGCAGTGCTACTAGCGAGTCCCCCGGGGAGCTGTTTTTT. Translating it yields CASSATSESPGELFF.

Judged by abundance, this clone is medium-sized. The chain recombines TRBV25-1 with TRBJ2-2; 7 bases are shared with TRBD1. J was trimmed by 6 bases and V by 6 bases; bases with no gene match: 7. This CDR3 comprises 14 residues. Germline CDR1 reads MGHDK; CDR2 reads SYGVNS. The CDR3 loop is CASRTGVDSGELFF. CDR3 nucleotide sequence: TGTGCCAGCAGAACAGGGGTCGATTCCGGGGAGCTGTTTTTT.

This chain joins TRBV3-1 and TRBJ1-6; TRBD1 might be the D (6 bases). V lost 1 base to trimming and J lost 14 bases, with 18 bases between them. The CDR3 spans 15 residues. Germline V gene sequence: CDR1 LGHDT, CDR2 YNNKEL (reference sequence). The CDR3 here is CASSQVMRGRSTLHF. CDR3 DNA: TGTGCCAGCAGCCAAGTAATGAGGGGGAGGTCAACCCTCCACTTT. The full variable domain, completed using reference TRBV3-1 and TRBJ1-6, is DTAVSQTPKYLVTQMGNDKSIKCEQNLGHDTMYWYKQDSKKFLKIMFSYNNKELIINETVPNRFSPKSPDKAHLNLHINSLELGDSAVYFCASSQVMRGRSTLHFGNGTRLTVT.

This clone was observed many times. The rearrangement joins TRBV12-3 or TRBV12-4 to TRBJ1-5; D is unclear. The CDR3 runs to 16 residues. Trimming cost V 2 bases and J 0 bases, with 11 bases left between them. In nucleotides, the CDR3 is TGTGCCAGCAGTTTATTAGTCAGTTATAGCAATCAGCCCCAGCATTTT. Amino acids: CASSLLVSYSNQPQHF.

As concerns this clone: A much bigger clone sits one base away, suggesting this may be a read error. The chain has TRBV18 and TRBJ2-2; D is ambiguous. CDR1 KGHSH and CDR2 LQKENI come from the germline V gene. Trimming took off 4 bases at V and 7 bases at J, with 4 bases between the two ends. The CDR3 is made up of 11 amino acids. In DNA form, the CDR3 reads TGTGCCAGCTCACTAGACGGGGAGCTGTTTTTT. The encoded protein is CASSLDGELFF.

At least ten counts were recorded for this clone. The chain carries TRBV5-1 and TRBJ2-7, with 9 bases lining up with TRBD1. This CDR3 contains 16 residues. V was pared by 0 bases and J by 4 bases, with 8 bases of the junction left unmatched. CDR1 and CDR2 from the germline V gene are SGHRS and YFSETQ. Here the CDR3 reads CASSLGQQGAMYEQYF. In DNA form, the CDR3 reads TGCGCCAGCAGCTTGGGACAACAGGGGGCTATGTACGAGCAGTACTTC.

This clone was counted only a few times. This may arise from a read error, as a much more abundant clone is one base away. The chain recombines TRBV7-2 with TRBJ2-1; D gene unclear. This CDR3 spans 13 amino acids. Germline CDR1 and CDR2: SGHTA and FQGNSA. Written as DNA, the CDR3 is TGTGCCAACAGCCCCTGGGCCCTTTTTCGACAGTTCTTC. Protein product: CANSPWALFRQFF.

There are many counts of this clone. The chain is built from TRBV18 and TRBJ1-2; D gene uncertain. Germline values: CDR1 KGHSH, CDR2 LQKENI. The CDR3 spans 15 residues. Trimming pared 0 bases from V and 4 bases from J, leaving 12 bases between. CDR3 DNA: TGTGCCAGCTCACCACCGACCAATCGGGGCTATGGCTACACCTTC. Translated: CASSPPTNRGYGYTF.

This clone showed up many times. The chain couples TRBV5-5 to TRBJ1-1; D unclear. Germline CDR1 reads SGHKS; CDR2 reads YYEKEE (reference sequence). There are 14 residues in the CDR3. Trimming pared 2 bases from V and 5 bases from J, leaving 13 bases between. DNA for the CDR3: TGTGCCAGCAGCTTAGGAGGGCTTGGAACTGAAGCTTTCTTT. Amino acid sequence: CASSLGGLGTEAFF.

Many counts were recorded for this clone. V usage is TRBV27 and J usage is TRBJ2-4; 7 nucleotides line up with TRBD2. With 5 bases clipped from V and 2 bases from J, the junction kept 3 bases outside the gene matches. CDR3 length: 14 residues. CDR1 is MNHEY, CDR2 SMNVEV, per germline (reference sequence). CDR3 in amino acids: CASSPGTTKNIQYF. In DNA form, the CDR3 reads TGTGCCAGCAGTCCAGGGACTACCAAAAACATTCAGTACTTC.

This clone was counted ten times or more. A much larger clone lies one base from this, so it may be a read error. Other DNA sequences within the sample encode an identical CDR3. Written as DNA, the CDR3 is TGTGCCGGCAGTCCCTCCGGGACAGGGGCCGGGGAGCTGTTTTTT. This gives the protein CAGSPSGTGAGELFF. This chain uses TRBV6-1 with TRBJ2-2; 10 bases are shared with TRBD1. The germline V gene has CDR1 MNHNS and CDR2 SASEGT. CDR3 length equals 15 residues.

This clone was counted many times. Given a much more abundant clone one base away, this may be a read error. The genes are TRBV7-2 and TRBJ2-1; D might be TRBD1 (5 bases). The CDR3 runs 14 residues. Germline V gene sequence: CDR1 SGHTA, CDR2 FQGNSA. In DNA form, the CDR3 reads TGTGCCAGCAGCTTAGGACAGTCTGTGACTGAGCAGCTCTTC. It yields the protein CASSLGQSVTEQLF.

This clone was seen ten or more times. Additional DNA sequences in this sample encode the identical CDR3. V is TRBV20-1 and J is TRBJ2-1; 7 bases are shared with TRBD2. The CDR3 extends over 15 amino acids. V lost 4 bases to trimming and J lost 4 bases; unmatched junction nucleotides: 10. Germline CDR1 and CDR2: DFQATT and SNEGSKA (reference sequence). The CDR3 DNA reads as TGCAGTGCTACCCCCGGAACTAGCGTATACAATGAGCAGTTCTTC. As protein: CSATPGTSVYNEQFF.

The chain employs TRBV20-1 and TRBJ2-7; D not resolved. V shed 3 bases and J shed 2 bases, with 5 bases lying between them. The CDR3 totals 11 residues. Germline CDR1 and CDR2: DFQATT and SNEGSKA (reference sequence). As DNA, the CDR3 is TGCAGTGCTAGTAGAACCTACGAGCAGTACTTC. The encoded protein is CSASRTYEQYF.

This clone occurred many times. Other nucleotide sequences from this sample produce the same CDR3. This chain joins TRBV20-1 and TRBJ2-5; D may be TRBD1 or TRBD2 (5 bases each). Germline lookup yields CDR1 DFQATT and CDR2 SNEGSKA (reference sequence). V lost 0 bases to trimming and J lost 1 base, with 12 bases between them. The CDR3 is 15 amino acids. CDR3 bases: TGCAGTGCTAGAGATCTCGAGGGGCCCCAAGAGACCCAGTACTTC. It yields the protein CSARDLEGPQETQYF.

This clone was picked up many times. A read error may account for a junction end that differs from germline. CDR3 DNA sequence: TGTGCCAGCAGTTTGGCGGGAGGCCGCGCCTACGGGCAGTACTTC. Residues: CASSLAGGRAYGQYF. V and J are TRBV12-3 or TRBV12-4 and TRBJ2-7; 8 nucleotides match TRBD2. The CDR3 has 15 amino acids.

A few counts support this clone. A much bigger clone sits one base away, suggesting this may be a read error. This chain links TRBV19 with TRBJ1-1, with D maybe TRBD1 (5 bases). Looked up from germline, CDR1 is LNHDA and CDR2 is SQIVND (reference sequence). The length of the CDR3 is 17 residues. Trimming left V 7 bases short and J 0 bases short, with 21 bases between. The CDR3 DNA reads TGTGCCAGTAATATCCCGACGGGACTAGGCATGAACACTGAAGCTTTCTTT. This codes for CASNIPTGLGMNTEAFF.

This clone was found many times. The chain is built from TRBV7-9 and TRBJ2-7; D is perhaps TRBD1 (6 bases). Germline CDR1 is SEHNR and CDR2 is FQNEAQ (reference sequence). Trimming took off 4 bases at V and 0 bases at J, with 10 bases between the two ends. The length of the CDR3 is 14 residues. The CDR3 loop reads CASSYLQGSYEQYF. The CDR3 DNA follows: TGTGCCAGCAGCTATCTACAGGGCTCCTACGAGCAGTACTTC.

This clone came up many times. CDR3 bases: TGTGCCAGCAGTGAATATTACGGGTCGAACACTGAAGCTTTCTTT. Translating it yields CASSEYYGSNTEAFF. The rearrangement links TRBV25-1 to TRBJ1-1; no clear D. The CDR3 is 15 amino acids. Germline V CDR1 and CDR2: MGHDK, SYGVNS. V was clipped by 0 bases and J by 1 base, with 9 bases between them.

This clone has more than one count but fewer than ten. This sequence joins TRBV6-2 or TRBV6-3 and TRBJ2-1, with 7 bases matching TRBD2. The CDR3 contains 13 residues. J was trimmed by 7 bases and V by 6 bases; bases with no gene match: 6. CDR1 and CDR2 from the germline V gene are MNHEY and SVGEGT. CDR3 in amino acids: CASRESGDNEQFF. CDR3 sequence (DNA): TGTGCCAGCAGAGAAAGCGGGGATAATGAGCAGTTCTTC.

This clone was detected many times. The chain combines TRBV20-1 with TRBJ2-7, with D maybe TRBD1 (5 bases). This CDR3 comprises 12 residues. Germline V lookup: CDR1 DFQATT, CDR2 SNEGSKA (reference sequence). In DNA form, the CDR3 reads TGCAGCGCTCCAGACAGCTCCTACGAGCAGTACTTC. Translating it yields CSAPDSSYEQYF.

The V call is TRBV12-3 or TRBV12-4, the J call TRBJ2-7, with D unresolved. Trimming shortened V by 7 bases and J by 0 bases, and 16 bases separated the two germline ends. CDR3 length: 15 residues. CDR3 DNA: TGTGCCAGCACCATCTACGACCCGAGCTCCTACGAGCAGTACTTC. Protein sequence: CASTIYDPSSYEQYF.

This clone was seen repeatedly, ten times or more. J is TRBJ2-7 and V is TRBV7-2; D gene uncertain. V lost 5 bases and J lost 0, with 11 bases in between. The CDR3 covers 14 residues. Germline CDR1 SGHTA, CDR2 FQGNSA. The CDR3: CASSPPPYSYEQYF. The CDR3 DNA sequence: TGTGCCAGCAGCCCCCCCCCGTACTCCTACGAGCAGTACTTC.

Points on this clone: One end of the junction is discordant with germline, which a read error may explain. This chain links TRBV6-5 with TRBJ1-5, with a tentative D call TRBD1 (6 bases). CDR1 and CDR2 from the germline V gene are MNHEY and SVGAGI. CDR3 length equals 18 residues. The CDR3 DNA reads TGTGCCAGCAGTTCCCCCACAGGGAGATTCGATAGCAATCAGCGCCAGCATTTT. Amino acid sequence: CASSSPTGRFDSNQRQHF.

About this clone: One junction end does not reproduce the germline sequence, and a read error may be involved. V usage is TRBV28 and J usage is TRBJ2-3; 11 bases fit TRBD2. The CDR3 contains 15 residues. Germline CDR1 MDHEN, CDR2 SYDVKM. The CDR3 sequence is CASSWTSGYTYTQYF. CDR3 bases: TGTGCCAGCAGTTGGACTAGCGGGTATACATATACTCAGTATTTT.